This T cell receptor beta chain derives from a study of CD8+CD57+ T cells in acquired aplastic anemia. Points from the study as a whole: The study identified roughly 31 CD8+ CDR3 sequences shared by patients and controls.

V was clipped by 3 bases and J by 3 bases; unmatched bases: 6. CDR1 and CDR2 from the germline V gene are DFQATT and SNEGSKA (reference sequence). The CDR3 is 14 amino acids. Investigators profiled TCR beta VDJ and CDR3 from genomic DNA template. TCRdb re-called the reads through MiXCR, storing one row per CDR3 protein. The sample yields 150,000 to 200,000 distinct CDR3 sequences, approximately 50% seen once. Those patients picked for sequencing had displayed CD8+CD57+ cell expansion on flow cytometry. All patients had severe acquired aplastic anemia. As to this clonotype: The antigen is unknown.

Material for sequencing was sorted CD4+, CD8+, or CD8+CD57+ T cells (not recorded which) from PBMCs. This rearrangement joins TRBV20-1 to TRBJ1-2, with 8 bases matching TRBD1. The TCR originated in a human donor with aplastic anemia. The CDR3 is CSASQGAGDYGYTF. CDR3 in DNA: TGCAGTGCTAGCCAGGGGGCAGGGGACTATGGCTACACCTTC.